This TCR beta chain was sequenced during a study of CD8 T cells in Susac syndrome. This clonotype was observed a handful of times. Reverse transcription of roughly 0.45 to 1 ug RNA was performed with random hexamers. TCRdb itself ran the immunoSEQ multiplex PCR reads through MiXCR, one entry per CDR3 protein. The top ten hold roughly 0.5% of the sample, which has 40,000 to 60,000 distinct CDR3 sequences, 93% seen once. This clonotype was obtained from a human donor with multiple sclerosis. Sample: CD8+ T cells from PBMCs.

The CDR3 is CASSFGGNTEAFF. CDR3 nucleotides: TGTGCCAGCAGTTTTGGGGGGAACACTGAAGCTTTCTTT. V usage is TRBV12-3 or TRBV12-4 and J usage is TRBJ1-1; tentatively, D is TRBD1 (5 bases). Trimming stripped 3 bases from V and 1 base from J, with 6 bases between. The CDR3 is 13 residues long.